The T cell receptor (beta chain) described here comes from a study of T cell changes during pregnancy in multiple sclerosis. Profiled with immunoSEQ multiplex PCR; TCRdb holds only in-frame clones, not every one. The sample includes roughly 67,000 clones, roughly nine tenths of them seen just once. The V gene lost 1 base and the J gene lost 0 bases, with 5 bases spanning the gap. Per the germline V gene, CDR1 is SNHLY and CDR2 is FYNNEI. CDR3 length: 14 residues. The chain uses TRBV2 and TRBJ2-3; D unresolved. The TCR originated in a female donor with multiple sclerosis, enrolled in a pregnancy study. The source material was peripheral blood, sampled in the second trimester of pregnancy. The CDR3: CASSEVASTDTQYF. CDR3 in DNA: TGTGCCAGCAGTGAAGTAGCTAGCACAGATACGCAGTATTTT.